The rows below give T cell receptor beta chains drawn from one sample of a study of blood T cell repertoires in COVID-19. This table comes from immunoSEQ multiplex PCR, and its TCRdb copy is limited to in-frame clones, with some not included. The table shows 140,000 to 150,000 clones, with 76% occurring only once. The sequencing input was peripheral blood. Receptors originate from a man in his sixties with acute or convalescent COVID-19. Each CDR3 is given with its conserved first and last residue. A D gene is named only where the DNA matches it firmly. Size tells how often a clone was seen (once, few, many) or the class of an expanded clone, and some rows leave it out.

j_gene,v_gene,abundance,d_gene,CDR3nt,CDR3aa
TRBJ2-7,TRBV19,.,.,TGTGCCAGTAGTAATTTTGGACAGAGCTACGAGCAGTACTTC,CASSNFGQSYEQYF
TRBJ2-2,TRBV4-2,.,.,TGTGCCAGCAGCCAATCCTACCAATTCAACACCGGGGAGCTGTTTTTT,CASSQSYQFNTGELFF
TRBJ2-7,TRBV12-5,.,TRBD1,TGTGCTAGTGGTTTGGCCCTGACAGGGGTCAGCTCCTACGAGCAGTACTTC,CASGLALTGVSSYEQYF
TRBJ1-5,TRBV7-8,.,.,TGTGCCAGCGGGCGGGGAACAGGACGCGGGGATCAGCCCCAGCATTTT,CASGRGTGRGDQPQHF
TRBJ2-2,TRBV7-3,.,.,TGTGCCAGCAGCCCGGGGTCCGGGGAGCTGTTTTTT,CASSPGSGELFF
TRBJ1-6,TRBV6-5,.,.,TGTGCCAGCAGTCTCTCAGACTATAATTCACCCCTCCACTTT,CASSLSDYNSPLHF
TRBJ2-1,TRBV27,.,TRBD2,TGTGCCAGCAGTTTGGGACTAGCGGGAGTCCGTGAGCAGTTCTTC,CASSLGLAGVREQFF
TRBJ1-5,TRBV28,few,TRBD1,TGTGCCAGCAGTGGACAGGGCGAGGGCAATCAGCCCCAGCATTTT,CASSGQGEGNQPQHF
TRBJ1-2,TRBV2,.,.,TGTGCCAGCACCAGAGGGTTGGAGACCTATGGCTACACCTTC,CASTRGLETYGYTF
TRBJ2-1,TRBV19,.,.,TGTGCCAGTAGTCCTCTGTTGGGGTGGGAGAGTCGCGATGAGCAGTTCTTC,CASSPLLGWESRDEQFF
TRBJ2-3,TRBV7-6,.,.,TGTGCCAGCGTAGCGACTAGCACAGATACGCAGTATTTT,CASVATSTDTQYF
TRBJ1-4,TRBV10-3,few,TRBD1,TGTGCCATCAGTGGGGACAGGGCAGCTGAAAAACTGTTTTTT,CAISGDRAAEKLFF
TRBJ2-1,TRBV29-1,.,TRBD2,TGCAGCGTGGCGGGACTAGCGGGAGTCTACAATGAGCAGTTCTTC,CSVAGLAGVYNEQFF
TRBJ1-5,TRBV2,few,.,TGTGCCAGCAAGCCCGATAGCAATCAGCCCCAGCATTTT,CASKPDSNQPQHF
TRBJ1-1,TRBV3-1/TRBV3-2,few,TRBD1,TGTGCCAGCAGCCCCCGACAGGGCGGCACTGAAGCTTTCTTT,CASSPRQGGTEAFF
TRBJ1-1,TRBV9,once,.,TGTGCCAGCAGCGTAGATCTCTTCACTGAAGCTTTCTTT,CASSVDLFTEAFF
TRBJ2-7,TRBV19,.,TRBD2,TGTGCCAGTGCGGGAGCCTCAAGCTCCTACGAGCAGTACTTC,CASAGASSSYEQYF
TRBJ2-7,TRBV10-3,few,.,TGTGCCATCAGTGTAGCGGAAACCTACGAGCAGTACTTC,CAISVAETYEQYF
TRBJ2-1,TRBV5-1,.,.,TGCGCCAGCAGCTTGCCACAGGGTATCGATGAGCAGTTCTTC,CASSLPQGIDEQFF
TRBJ2-4,TRBV7-9,.,TRBD1,TGTGCCAGCAGCTTTGGACAGGGTGAAAACATTCAGTACTTC,CASSFGQGENIQYF
TRBJ2-3,TRBV4-1,.,TRBD2,TGCGCCAGCAGCCAACTGACTAGCGGGAGCACAGATACGCAGTATTTT,CASSQLTSGSTDTQYF
TRBJ1-6,TRBV14,few,.,TGTGCCAGCAGCCAGCAGACAGGACAAAATTCACCCCTCCACTTT,CASSQQTGQNSPLHF